Listed here are 26 T cell receptor beta chains from one sample, sequenced in a study of T cells in Graves' hyperthyroidism and ophthalmopathy. Amplified regions were TCR beta CDR3 sequences from RNA transcripts. The primer set for the first-round RT-PCR of the TCR CDR3 was HTBI. In TCRdb, the multiplex PCR reads were re-called with MiXCR into one record per CDR3 protein. In the table there are about 740,000 distinct CDR3 sequences, less than 15% of which are singletons. The sample consisted of blood. These receptors were taken from a woman between 18 and 29 years old with Graves' hyperthyroidism.

V usage is TRBV19 and J usage is TRBJ2-6; TRBD1 agrees at 9 bases. The CDR3 spans 19 residues. After removal of 5 bases from V and 0 bases from J, the junction contained 11 bases not matched to a gene. CDR1 is LNHDA and CDR2 is SQIVND in the germline V gene (reference sequence). Here the CDR3 reads CASSPGQGPFSSGANVLTF. The CDR3 DNA reads as TGTGCCAGTAGTCCGGGACAGGGCCCATTTTCCTCTGGGGCCAACGTCCTGACTTTC. Variable domain in full (rest from reference TRBV19 and TRBJ2-6): DGGITQSPKYLFRKEGQNVTLSCEQNLNHDAMYWYRQDPGQGLRLIYYSQIVNDFQKGDIAEGYSVSREKKESFPLTVTSAQKNPTAFYLCASSPGQGPFSSGANVLTFGAGSRLTVL.

This clonotype was found many times. The chain employs TRBV2 and TRBJ1-1; D possibly corresponds to TRBD1 (5 bases). V lost 3 bases and J 4 bases, leaving 6 bases between the germline ends. From germline, CDR1 is SNHLY and CDR2 FYNNEI. CDR3 length: 12 amino acids. The CDR3 region has the DNA TGTGCCAGCAGTGAGGGGGGCACTGAAGCTTTCTTT. Residues: CASSEGGTEAFF.

The chain couples TRBV7-2 to TRBJ2-3; TRBD1 is a possible D gene (6 bases). CDR3 length: 15 amino acids. Germline V gene data show CDR1 as SGHTA and CDR2 as FQGNSA. Trimming stripped 3 bases from V and 2 bases from J, with 12 bases between. DNA for the CDR3: TGTGCCAGCAGCTTTTCCACAGGGATCACAGATACGCAGTATTTT. Translated, it gives CASSFSTGITDTQYF.

This clonotype was detected a few times. The rearrangement links TRBV18 to TRBJ2-3; 10 nucleotides align to TRBD1. V shed 7 bases, J shed 6 bases, and the junction held 7 bases outside the gene matches. CDR3 length equals 14 residues. Germline loops: CDR1 KGHSH, CDR2 LQKENI. CDR3: CASCPGQGPDTQYF. The CDR3 nucleotides read TGTGCCAGCTGCCCGGGACAGGGGCCGGATACGCAGTATTTT.

Ten or more counts support this clonotype. The chain combines TRBV6-1 with TRBJ1-4; D is unclear. Trimming shortened V by 3 bases and J by 7 bases, and 24 bases separated the two germline ends. The CDR3 sequence is 18 residues long. The germline V gene has CDR1 MNHNS and CDR2 SASEGT. This CDR3 is CASSDRFRTIGGREKLFF. CDR3 nucleotides: TGTGCCAGCAGTGATCGCTTCAGAACCATAGGAGGGCGTGAAAAACTGTTTTTT.

This clonotype was observed many times. The chain joins TRBV6-2 or TRBV6-3 to TRBJ2-1; 13 positions agree with TRBD2. The CDR3 consists of 16 residues. Germline V gene data show CDR1 as MNHEY and CDR2 as SVGEGT. The V segment lost 6 bases and the J segment 9 bases; nucleotides outside the gene matches: 11. In nucleotides, the CDR3 is TGTGCCAGCAGCGCAACCGGACTAGCGGGGGAGCGTGAGCAGTTCTTC. Translating gives CASSATGLAGEREQFF.

CDR3 sequence: CSVIGTTGLIPYF. The CDR3 DNA is TGCAGCGTCATTGGGACGACCGGACTAATTCCTTACTTC. V gene TRBV29-1 combines with J gene TRBJ2-5; D perhaps matches TRBD2 (6 bases). Germline V CDR1 and CDR2: SQVTM, ANQGSEA. The CDR3 contains 13 residues. V shed 6 bases and J shed 14 bases, with 25 bases lying between them.

This chain connects TRBV12-3 or TRBV12-4 to TRBJ2-1; 8 nucleotides match TRBD2. The CDR3 is made up of 15 amino acids. The ends lost 6 bases at V and 7 bases at J; junction bases unmatched: 11. This chain's CDR3 is CASRVVAGGLNEQFF. CDR3 DNA sequence: TGTGCCAGCAGGGTGGTGGCGGGAGGCCTTAATGAGCAGTTCTTC.

This clonotype turned up a few times. The missing conserved phenylalanine or tryptophan at the end of this CDR3 makes a read error likely. The CDR3 nucleotides read TGTGCCAGCAACCCGAGGCGCTCCTACGAGCAGTACCTC. Amino acid sequence: CASNPRRSYEQYL. This sequence joins TRBV6-1 and TRBJ2-7; D call uncertain. This CDR3 has 13 residues. The V end lost 7 bases, the J end lost 0 bases, and 10 bases lay between the germline ends. Germline assignment: CDR1 MNHNS and CDR2 SASEGT.

Notes on this clonotype: Since a much larger clone is just one base distant, this may be a read error. The rearrangement links TRBV24-1 to TRBJ1-5; the match to TRBD1 covers 7 bases. There are 17 residues in the CDR3. CDR1 and CDR2 (germline): KGHDR, SFDVKD. DNA of the CDR3: TGTGCCATCAGTGATTCCTTGGACAGGTGGAGGGGATCCAGGCTGCATTTT. Translating gives CAISDSLDRWRGSRLHF.

Many counts were recorded for this clonotype. The V and J genes are TRBV20-1 and TRBJ2-7, with TRBD2 matching 12 bases. The CDR3 length is 15 residues. Per germline, CDR1 DFQATT and CDR2 SNEGSKA (reference sequence). Trimming took 1 base from V and 3 from J; bases not matched to a gene: 4. CDR3 nucleotides: TGCAGTGCTAGAGGACTAGCGGGGGCCTACTACGAGCAGTACTTC. Protein: CSARGLAGAYYEQYF.

In its sample, this clonotype was seen many times. The chain is built from TRBV20-1 and TRBJ2-3; D perhaps matches TRBD2 (6 bases). The CDR3 consists of 17 residues. Trimming removed 3 bases from V and 1 base from J, with 20 bases in between. Germline V gives CDR1 DFQATT, CDR2 SNEGSKA (reference sequence). This chain's CDR3 is CSASFPPGRDGTDTQYF. The CDR3 coding sequence is TGCAGTGCTAGTTTCCCCCCGGGGCGGGATGGCACAGATACGCAGTATTTT.

This clonotype was recorded a few times. This sequence joins TRBV6-1 and TRBJ2-5; 8 bases map to TRBD2. V gave up 7 bases and J gave up 5 bases; unmatched junction bases: 9. The CDR3 runs to 14 residues. CDR1 and CDR2 (germline): MNHNS, SASEGT. The CDR3 DNA is TGTGCCAGCACCTCTACTAGCGGCCGGGAGACCCAGTACTTC. This translates into CASTSTSGRETQYF.

This clonotype was found many times. V gene TRBV2 combines with J gene TRBJ2-3, with 7 bases that match TRBD2. V trimming: 7 bases; J trimming: 4 bases; junction bases outside the gene matches: 8. CDR3 length: 14 amino acids. Germline-derived CDR1 and CDR2 are SNHLY and FYNNEI. The CDR3 region is CASNRDRGADTQYF. Written as DNA, the CDR3 is TGTGCCAGCAACCGGGACCGGGGGGCAGATACGCAGTATTTT.

This clonotype was seen many times. One end of the junction does not line up with germline, which may come from a read error. This chain connects TRBV3-1 to TRBJ2-5; D not resolved. CDR1 LGHDT and CDR2 YNNKEL come from the germline V gene (reference sequence). This CDR3 comprises 11 residues. CDR3 in amino acids: CASSQKSSTHF. DNA for the CDR3: TGTGCCAGCAGCCAAAAGTCATCAACGCACTTC.

This chain joins TRBV20-1 and TRBJ2-1; tentatively, D is TRBD1 or TRBD2 (6 bases each). V gave up 7 bases and J gave up 1 base, with 14 bases separating them. The germline gives CDR1 DFQATT, CDR2 SNEGSKA (reference sequence). The CDR3 runs 14 residues. The CDR3 nucleotides are TGCAGTGGACTGGGGGGCAATTCCTACAATGAGCAGTTCTTC. Protein sequence: CSGLGGNSYNEQFF.

The chain recombines TRBV18 with TRBJ2-2, with 7 bases lining up with TRBD2. J lost 1 base, V lost 3 bases, and 14 bases had no gene match. Germline assignment: CDR1 KGHSH and CDR2 LQKENI. The CDR3 length is 19 residues. In nucleotides, the CDR3 is TGTGCCAGCTCACCGCCTCTAGCGGCTAAATTCTTGAACACCGGGGAGCTGTTTTTT. Its translation is CASSPPLAAKFLNTGELFF.

This clonotype has only a few counts. The chain carries TRBV20-1 and TRBJ1-5; D is unresolved. The CDR3 is 16 residues long. Between the trimmed V and J ends, which lost 0 bases and 3 bases, there was a span of 15 bases. CDR1 is DFQATT, CDR2 SNEGSKA, per germline (reference sequence). The CDR3 region has the DNA TGCAGTGCTAGAGATGGTAGCAACGGGGTCAATCAGCCCCAGCATTTT. Its protein is CSARDGSNGVNQPQHF.

This clonotype was counted at least ten times. V gene TRBV6-1 combines with J gene TRBJ2-1; no clear D gene. The CDR3 totals 11 residues. Germline-derived CDR1 and CDR2 are MNHNS and SASEGT. V was clipped by 6 bases and J by 7 bases, with 7 bases between them. CDR3 DNA sequence: TGTGCCAGCAGACGTGGGAATGAGCAGTTCTTC. Its protein is CASRRGNEQFF.

The chain recombines TRBV7-9 with TRBJ2-3; the match to TRBD1 covers 9 bases. Losses at the gene ends were 5 bases for V and 5 bases for J; bases not matched to a gene: 8. In germline, CDR1 is SEHNR, CDR2 FQNEAQ (reference sequence). The CDR3 consists of 15 residues. The CDR3 nucleotides read TGTGCCAGCAGCCCGGGACAGGGAAGGGGAGATACGCAGTATTTT. It yields the protein CASSPGQGRGDTQYF.

This sequence joins TRBV7-9 and TRBJ1-1; possible D gene TRBD1, 5 bases. The CDR3 consists of 15 residues. The germline V and J ends were trimmed by 0 bases and 2 bases, with 10 bases remaining between them. CDR1 and CDR2 from the germline V gene are SEHNR and FQNEAQ (reference sequence). In DNA form, the CDR3 reads TGTGCCAGCAGCTTAGCGGGGGTAACTAACACTGAAGCTTTCTTT. It codes for CASSLAGVTNTEAFF.

The chain recombines TRBV4-3 with TRBJ2-2; 8 bases align to TRBD2. The V segment lost 0 bases and the J segment 5 bases; nucleotides outside the gene matches: 5. Germline-derived CDR1 and CDR2 are LGHNA and YSLEER. CDR3 length: 16 residues. The CDR3 spells CASSQDGLAVTGELFF. As DNA, the CDR3 is TGCGCCAGCAGCCAAGACGGACTAGCAGTTACCGGGGAGCTGTTTTTT.

This clonotype was seen many times. The chain couples TRBV7-8 to TRBJ1-5; D unresolved. The V end was cut by 6 bases, the J end by 1 base, with 19 bases between. CDR1 SGHVS and CDR2 FQNEAQ come from the germline V gene. This CDR3 is 17 amino acids long. CDR3 amino acids: CASRQTSKGSSNQPQHF. CDR3 bases: TGTGCCAGCAGACAGACGAGTAAAGGGTCGAGCAATCAGCCCCAGCATTTT.

This clonotype has just a few counts. CDR3: CSSRGAQYNEQFF. The CDR3 DNA reads TGCAGCTCCCGGGGGGCGCAGTACAATGAGCAGTTCTTC. The rearrangement joins TRBV29-1 to TRBJ2-1, with D maybe TRBD2 (7 bases). The CDR3 is made up of 13 amino acids. The germline V gene encodes CDR1 SQVTM and CDR2 ANQGSEA. V was trimmed by 8 bases and J by 4 bases, leaving 15 bases between them.

This clonotype was detected a few times. CDR3 loop: CASSYRAGNSTDTQYF. CDR3 DNA: TGTGCCAGCAGTTACCGGGCGGGAAATTCCACAGATACGCAGTATTTT. This rearrangement joins TRBV27 to TRBJ2-3; a weak D match, TRBD2 (6 bases). Trimming took off 4 bases at V and 2 bases at J, with 16 bases between the two ends. Germline CDR1 and CDR2: MNHEY and SMNVEV (reference sequence). This CDR3 comprises 16 residues.

V is TRBV24-1 and J is TRBJ1-5, with a possible D match to TRBD1 (5 bases). The CDR3 sequence is 15 residues long. With 12 bases removed from V and 1 base from J, the gap between germline ends came to 18 bases. Germline CDR1 KGHDR, CDR2 SFDVKD. Here the CDR3 DNA reads TGTGCCGCCAATTACTACGGGACCAGCAATCAGCCCCAGCATTTT. This gives the protein CAANYYGTSNQPQHF.